This is a list of T cell receptor beta chains from one sample in a study of T-cell memory formation after mild COVID-19. TCRdb ran MiXCR on the 5' RACE reads and lists one entry per CDR3 protein. Among 100,000 to 130,000 distinct CDR3 sequences, around 15% were seen once, and the ten largest hold around two fifths. Sequenced input: PBMCs or a T cell subset sorted from them (not recorded which). All receptors come from a man younger than 35 who had mild COVID-19 (a few samples of this study predate the infection). Cell type and time point are not known. CDR3s include the opening cysteine and the closing phenylalanine or tryptophan. Fields, in order: CDR3 protein, CDR3 DNA, V gene, clone size, J gene, D gene. D genes are given only for firm matches. Expanded clones get a size class; other rows say once, few or many, or leave the size out.

CSVAYRDVMNTEAFF	TGCAGCGTTGCCTACAGGGACGTCATGAACACTGAAGCTTTCTTT	TRBV29-1	.	TRBJ1-1	.
CATSGTGRSYNEQFF	TGTGCCACCAGTGGAACCGGGAGGTCCTACAATGAGCAGTTCTTC	TRBV24-1	.	TRBJ2-1	TRBD2
CATRAPPYGAQETQYF	TGTGCCACCAGAGCCCCCCCGTACGGGGCACAAGAGACCCAGTACTTC	TRBV24-1	.	TRBJ2-5	.
CASSLVGAREQYF	TGCGCCAGCAGCTTGGTCGGCGCTAGGGAGCAGTATTTT	TRBV5-1	.	TRBJ2-3	.
CASSDGQGVYGYTF	TGCGCCAGCAGCGACGGACAGGGCGTCTATGGCTACACCTTC	TRBV5-1	many	TRBJ1-2	TRBD1
CASSHLTVYQETQYF	TGTGCCAGCAGCCACCTGACCGTGTACCAAGAGACCCAGTACTTC	TRBV11-2	.	TRBJ2-5	.
CSVEDNEQFF	TGCAGCGTTGAGGACAATGAGCAGTTCTTC	TRBV29-1	.	TRBJ2-1	.
CASGGQGNQPQHF	TGTGCCAGCGGAGGGCAGGGCAATCAGCCCCAGCATTTT	TRBV6-5	few	TRBJ1-5	.
CASSYSMRDDPDTQYF	TGTGCCAGCAGTTACTCGATGAGGGACGACCCAGATACGCAGTATTTT	TRBV6-6	few	TRBJ2-3	.
CASSPRNDREGGYTF	TGCGCCAGCAGCCCCCGCAACGACAGGGAGGGTGGCTACACCTTC	TRBV5-1	few	TRBJ1-2	TRBD1
CASSLAEGPDTQYF	TGTGCCAGCAGCTTAGCGGAGGGCCCAGATACGCAGTATTTT	TRBV7-6	few	TRBJ2-3	.
CASSQEWPPGLNEQFF	TGTGCCAGCAGCCAAGAGTGGCCACCCGGGCTGAATGAGCAGTTCTTC	TRBV3-1	few	TRBJ2-1	.
CASSGGDNSPLHF	TGCGCCAGCAGCGGGGGGGATAATTCACCCCTCCACTTT	TRBV5-1	few	TRBJ1-6	.
CASSYYGGAETQYF	TGTGCCAGCAGTTATTACGGGGGAGCAGAGACCCAGTACTTC	TRBV6-5	many	TRBJ2-5	.
CASSPRMTGGWTDTQYF	TGTGCCAGCAGCCCCAGAATGACAGGGGGTTGGACAGATACGCAGTATTTT	TRBV11-2	.	TRBJ2-3	TRBD1
CASSEQLETQYF	TGTGCCAGCAGTGAACAACTGGAGACCCAGTACTTC	TRBV6-1	.	TRBJ2-5	.
CASSYRGGEPYNEQFF	TGTGCCAGCAGTTACCGGGGGGGGGAGCCCTACAATGAGCAGTTCTTC	TRBV6-5	few	TRBJ2-1	TRBD2
CASSGGPYEQYF	TGTGCCAGCAGCGGAGGACCCTACGAGCAGTACTTC	TRBV6-2/TRBV6-3	many	TRBJ2-7	.
CASSYSKGVGYGYTF	TGTGCCAGCAGTTACTCGAAAGGGGTCGGATATGGCTACACCTTC	TRBV6-2/TRBV6-3	few	TRBJ1-2	.
CASSLTAGGRGSQQETQYF	TGTGCCAGCAGCTTAACCGCGGGGGGCAGGGGGTCCCAGCAAGAGACCCAGTACTTC	TRBV7-3	few	TRBJ2-5	.
CASSFSAGQGRNIQYF	TGTGCCAGCAGCTTCTCCGCGGGACAGGGTCGAAACATTCAGTACTTC	TRBV7-9	.	TRBJ2-4	TRBD1
CASSLRGGDYNEQFF	TGTGCCAGCAGCTTACGAGGTGGAGATTACAATGAGCAGTTCTTC	TRBV11-2	.	TRBJ2-1	.
CASGEGPGQPQHF	TGTGCCAGCGGCGAGGGACCCGGGCAGCCCCAGCATTTT	TRBV6-2/TRBV6-3	few	TRBJ1-5	.
CASSATGTGEETQYF	TGCGCCAGCAGTGCAACCGGGACCGGCGAAGAGACCCAGTACTTC	TRBV10-1	few	TRBJ2-5	.
CASSSIPWGGETQYF	TGTGCCAGCAGCTCGATCCCATGGGGGGGCGAGACCCAGTACTTC	TRBV7-9	many	TRBJ2-5	.
CASSLQSISGGVYEQYF	TGTGCCAGCAGTTTACAGAGTATCAGCGGAGGGGTCTACGAGCAGTACTTC	TRBV27	few	TRBJ2-7	.
CSARDMIGAVEAFF	TGCAGTGCTAGAGATATGATAGGGGCAGTCGAAGCTTTCTTT	TRBV20-1	.	TRBJ1-1	.
CAYGDANTGELFF	TGTGCATATGGAGACGCGAACACCGGGGAGCTGTTTTTT	TRBV7-9	.	TRBJ2-2	.
CASSVEGRVNQPQHF	TGTGCCAGCAGCGTAGAAGGCAGGGTTAATCAGCCCCAGCATTTT	TRBV9	.	TRBJ1-5	.
CASSYWGGPKEQFF	TGTGCCAGCAGTTACTGGGGGGGCCCTAAGGAGCAGTTCTTC	TRBV6-2/TRBV6-3	few	TRBJ2-1	.
CASSPRSGNTIYF	TGTGCCAGCAGCCCTCGCTCTGGAAACACCATATATTTT	TRBV7-9	.	TRBJ1-3	.
CASSLVSGEGNEQFF	TGTGCCAGCAGCTTAGTCTCCGGAGAGGGGAATGAGCAGTTCTTC	TRBV7-9	many	TRBJ2-1	.
CAWRERTGAKNIQYF	TGTGCCTGGAGAGAGCGGACAGGCGCCAAAAACATTCAGTACTTC	TRBV30	.	TRBJ2-4	TRBD1
CASSPVVAGSEKLFF	TGCGCCAGCAGCCCCGTTGTGGCGGGGAGTGAAAAACTGTTTTTT	TRBV5-1	.	TRBJ1-4	.
CASSYSSGGASGELFF	TGTGCCAGCAGCTACTCCTCAGGGGGCGCCTCCGGGGAGCTGTTTTTT	TRBV7-8	.	TRBJ2-2	TRBD1
CASSQDQGAGTEAFF	TGCGCCAGCAGCCAAGATCAGGGGGCCGGAACTGAAGCTTTCTTT	TRBV4-3	.	TRBJ1-1	TRBD1
CASSGHASSTDTQYF	TGTGCCAGCAGCGGGCACGCGTCAAGCACAGATACGCAGTATTTT	TRBV7-9	.	TRBJ2-3	.
CASSPDRGNYNEQFF	TGTGCCAGCAGCCCCGACAGGGGGAACTACAATGAGCAGTTCTTC	TRBV11-2	.	TRBJ2-1	TRBD1
CASRKDRAYNEQFF	TGTGCCAGCAGAAAGGACAGAGCCTACAATGAGCAGTTCTTC	TRBV12-3/TRBV12-4	.	TRBJ2-1	.
CASSGGRPYAF	TGTGCCAGCAGTGGCGGTAGACCCTACGCCTTC	TRBV6-2/TRBV6-3	.	TRBJ2-7	.
CASSQEWSAGELFF	TGCGCCAGCAGCCAAGAATGGTCGGCCGGGGAGCTGTTTTTT	TRBV4-1	.	TRBJ2-2	.
CASSLGPGEGEQFF	TGTGCCAGCAGCTTAGGTCCAGGGGAGGGTGAGCAGTTCTTC	TRBV7-9	few	TRBJ2-1	.
CASSEETGWESGELFF	TGTGCCAGTAGTGAAGAGACAGGGTGGGAAAGCGGGGAGCTGTTTTTT	TRBV19	.	TRBJ2-2	TRBD1
CASTPVGTDTQYF	TGTGCCAGCACTCCCGTTGGCACAGATACGCAGTATTTT	TRBV27	.	TRBJ2-3	.
CASSLGWIQNTEAFF	TGTGCCAGCAGCTTGGGATGGATCCAGAACACTGAAGCTTTCTTT	TRBV5-5	few	TRBJ1-1	.
CASSLVYNEQFF	TGCGCCAGCAGCTTGGTTTACAATGAGCAGTTCTTC	TRBV5-1	many	TRBJ2-1	.
CASSPGADPVGYEQYF	TGTGCCAGCAGCCCCGGGGCAGATCCGGTCGGGTACGAGCAGTACTTC	TRBV5-4	few	TRBJ2-7	.
CASSQVGDRGPADGYTF	TGTGCCAGCAGCCAAGTGGGAGACAGGGGGCCTGCGGATGGCTACACCTTC	TRBV14	few	TRBJ1-2	TRBD1
CASSQGPGRDKNIQYF	TGCGCCAGCAGCCAAGGCCCAGGGAGGGACAAAAACATTCAGTACTTC	TRBV4-1	.	TRBJ2-4	TRBD2